This T cell receptor beta chain came from a study of a mutant IDH1 vaccine in newly diagnosed glioma. Study details: Eight vaccinations were given in weeks 1, 3, 5, 7, 11, 15, 19 and 23. The first vaccination came 4-6 weeks after radiotherapy alone, or with temozolomide cycles. Treated patients, averaging about 40 years, were about 60% male and about 38% female.

Germline CDR1 SEHNR, CDR2 FQNEAQ (reference sequence). Trimming left V 1 base short and J 7 bases short, with 16 bases between. The CDR3 loop spans 16 amino acids. Points on this clone: What it recognizes is unknown.

Some clones are missing from TCRdb's copy, which holds only in-frame ones; the method was immunoSEQ multiplex PCR. In the table there are 70,000 to 90,000 clones, roughly 91% of which are singletons. The time point was: week 5, during vaccination. Doses of 300 ug of mutant IDH1 20-mer peptide were given with topical imiquimod. Newly diagnosed WHO grade 3 or 4 IDH1-mutant, ATRX-lost astrocytomas were identified in the donors. The sequence was obtained from a woman in her forties or fifties with glioma. Specimen: PBMCs, collected from a glioma patient whose treatment included an IDH1 peptide vaccine. The V and J genes are TRBV7-9 and TRBJ1-4; D gene ambiguous. The CDR3 nucleotides are TGTGCCAGCAGCTTAGACCGGGATTTAGGCTCTGAAAAACTGTTTTTT. Residues: CASSLDRDLGSEKLFF.